The sequence of this TCR beta chain was determined in a study of identical twins. To note about this clonotype: What it binds is unknown.

Study-wide points: Abundant cord blood beta clonotypes carried fewer insertions; memory repertoires showed none. Findings came from cross-sectional statistics, without long-term follow-up of donors.

Template switching added a universal primer site, and cDNA bore unique molecular identifiers. TCRdb re-called the 5' RACE reads with MiXCR, one entry per CDR3 protein. The repertoire holds around 100,000 distinct CDR3 sequences, with just under 6% as singletons. The CDR3 covers 14 residues. Germline loops: CDR1 DFQATT, CDR2 SNEGSKA (reference sequence). Trimming stripped 3 bases from V and 0 bases from J, with 12 bases between. The TCR originated in a woman between 50 and 59 years old in good health. The gene calls are TRBV20-1 and TRBJ2-7; a possible D gene is TRBD2 (5 bases). The sample taken for sequencing was memory T cells sorted from blood. CDR3 sequence (DNA): TGCAGTGCTAGCCAGCGGAAGAGCTCCTACGAGCAGTACTTC. Translated, it gives CSASQRKSSYEQYF.